This T cell receptor (beta chain) derives from a study of blood T cell repertoires in COVID-19. Study in general: Sources were T cells, B-cell-depleted T cells, or PBMCs; the material itself was cDNA or gDNA.

Per the original data handling: Scientists estimated how many nucleated cells there were by amplifying reference gene primers. The data were produced by immunoSEQ multiplex PCR, yet TCRdb's version contains in-frame clones alone and is incomplete. D and trimming were read from the DNA, whereas the V and J calls and clone size are those reported in that table. The sample shows 430,000 or so clones, around 90% of them seen only once. This CDR3 has 16 amino acids. The junction had 7 bases not matched to a gene; V was cut back by 6 bases and J by 0 bases. Looked up from germline, CDR1 is LNHDA and CDR2 is SQIVND (reference sequence).

This chain joins TRBV19 and TRBJ2-1, with 8 bases lining up with TRBD2. This clonotype originated in a man aged 18 to 30 with COVID-19, enrolled during active disease. Sequencing was carried out using peripheral blood. The CDR3 DNA sequence: TGTGCCAGTAGCATATCGAGCGGGAGCTCCTACAATGAGCAGTTCTTC. Its translation: CASSISSGSSYNEQFF.